This TCR beta chain stems from a study of blood T cell repertoires in COVID-19. Study at large: Acute-phase and convalescent COVID-19 samples originated in the United States, Italy and Spain.

Libraries were prepared by immunoSEQ multiplex PCR; TCRdb keeps only in-frame clonotypes and omits some of them. Among tens of thousands of clones listed, approximately 72% were seen once. Material for sequencing was peripheral blood. This receptor was identified in an elderly man with acute or convalescent COVID-19.

CDR3 region: CASSPPVQYSTDTQYF. CDR3 bases: TGTGCCAGCTCACCACCGGTACAGTATAGCACAGATACGCAGTATTTT. The chain joins TRBV18 to TRBJ2-3; D uncertain. CDR1 is KGHSH and CDR2 is LQKENI in the germline V gene. Trimming removed 0 bases from V and 0 bases from J, with 10 bases in between. The CDR3 runs 16 residues.